This passage covers 20 T cell receptor beta chains from one sample sequenced in a study of T cells in women clearing cervical HPV infection. TCRdb's copy holds only in-frame clones and misses some; the assay was immunoSEQ multiplex PCR. Recorded for this sample: tens of thousands of clones. The source material was blood buffy coat. The receptors here all came from a woman aged 18 to 75 with a cervical HPV16 infection that either progressed to CIN3+ or cleared (not recorded which).

As concerns this clone: With the read ending 3 residues before the CDR3 end, the germline J gene is used to fill in that end. The V gene is TRBV5-6, the J gene TRBJ2-3, with D maybe TRBD2 (6 bases). Trimming pared 1 base from V and 4 bases from J, leaving 10 bases between. Germline V gene sequence: CDR1 SGHDT, CDR2 YYEEEE. The CDR3 consists of 14 residues. The covered CDR3 bases are TGTGCCAGCAGCTTGCCAGGGAGGTCAGATACG. Protein product: CASSLPGRSDT. The full CDR3 sequence reads CASSLPGRSDTQYF. The full variable domain, its missing parts supplied by reference TRBV5-6 and TRBJ2-3, is DAGVTQSPTHLIKTRGQQVTLRCSPKSGHDTVSWYQQALGQGPQFIFQYYEEEERQRGNFPDRFSGHQFPNYSSELNVNALLLGDSALYLCASSLPGRSDTQYFGPGTRLTVL.

Notes on this clone: Read sequence stops 3 residues before the CDR3 end, and the germline J gene provides the missing end. The rearrangement joins TRBV6-1 to TRBJ2-7; D unclear. Trimming pared 4 bases from V and 2 bases from J, leaving 9 bases between. The CDR3 length is 13 residues. CDR1 MNHNS and CDR2 SASEGT come from the germline V gene. CDR3 sequence: CASSVQETYEQYF. The CDR3 bases that were read are TGTGCCAGCAGTGTGCAGGAGACCTACGAG.

With respect to this clone: The read halts 3 residues ahead of the CDR3 end, with the missing end drawn from the germline J gene. This chain uses TRBV2 with TRBJ1-6; D perhaps matches TRBD1 (6 bases). V gave up 5 bases and J gave up 5 bases, with 16 bases separating them. This CDR3 has 16 amino acids. From germline, CDR1 is SNHLY and CDR2 FYNNEI. CDR3: CASSQSGTTNNSPLHF. The sequenced CDR3 bases are TGTGCCAGCAGTCAATCCGGGACAACCAATAATTCACCC.

The CDR3 spells CASSPTAGPPTETQYF. CDR3 DNA (partial): TGTGCCAGCAGCCCAACAGCGGGCCCCCCCACAGAGACC. The chain links TRBV13 to TRBJ2-5, with D tentatively TRBD2 (6 bases). The CDR3 end falls 3 residues outside the read, so it is completed with the germline J gene. CDR3 length: 16 residues. V was trimmed by 5 bases and J by 4 bases, leaving 20 bases between them. Germline V gene lookup returns CDR1 PRHDT and CDR2 FYEKMQ (reference sequence).

Turning to this clone: The sequenced fragment ends 3 residues before the CDR3 boundary, so the rest is inferred from the germline J gene. This chain uses TRBV10-3 with TRBJ1-1; no clear D gene. Per germline, CDR1 ENHRY and CDR2 SYGVKD. The CDR3 is 13 residues long. Trimming stripped 5 bases from V and 1 base from J, with 8 bases between. The DNA read from the CDR3 is TGTGCCATCAGTCCCGGGGAGAACACTGAA. Its translation is CAISPGENTE. The CDR3 reads in full as CAISPGENTEAFF.

Regarding this clone: From the germline J gene comes the end of the CDR3, since the read stops 3 residues before it. The chain combines TRBV5-5 with TRBJ1-1; the D gene is possibly TRBD1 (6 bases). This CDR3 comprises 13 residues. The V gene lost 2 bases and the J gene lost 6 bases, with 11 bases spanning the gap. In germline, CDR1 is SGHKS, CDR2 YYEKEE (reference sequence). The CDR3 loop is CASSFLRQAEAFF. The sequenced part of the CDR3 DNA is TGTGCCAGCAGCTTTCTTCGACAGGCTGAA.

About this clone itself: The read ends 3 residues before the CDR3 terminus; that terminus is restored from the germline J gene. The V call is TRBV6-4, the J call TRBJ1-1; TRBD1 matches 8 bases. CDR3 length equals 14 residues. Germline V gene lookup returns CDR1 MRHNA and CDR2 SNTAGT. V trimming: 5 bases; J trimming: 1 base; junction bases outside the gene matches: 3. The CDR3 sequence is CASSPDRANTEAFF. The part of the CDR3 DNA that was read is TGTGCCAGCAGTCCGGACAGGGCGAACACTGAA.

A word on this clone: The read terminates 3 residues before the CDR3 end, so the remaining end is supplied by the germline J gene. This sequence joins TRBV5-1 and TRBJ2-3; TRBD2 agrees at 10 bases. This CDR3 comprises 14 residues. The V and J ends lost 4 bases and 6 bases, in that order; junction bases with no gene match: 5. Germline assignment: CDR1 SGHRS and CDR2 YFSETQ. The CDR3 loop is CASSQSGGGDTQYF. The DNA read from the CDR3 is TGCGCCAGCAGCCAGAGCGGGGGGGGCGATACG.

Notes on this clone: The CDR3 end is not reached by the read, which stops 3 residues before it; the germline J gene fills it in. The chain carries TRBV7-9 and TRBJ2-1; tentatively, D is TRBD2 (6 bases). Trimming took 2 bases from V and 9 from J, leaving 11 bases between them. CDR1 and CDR2 from the germline V gene are SEHNR and FQNEAQ (reference sequence). The length of the CDR3 is 13 residues. The CDR3 loop reads CASSLSVSGEQFF. The sequenced CDR3 bases are TGTGCCAGCAGCTTAAGCGTTAGCGGTGAG.

On this clone itself: Read coverage stops 3 residues before the CDR3 terminus; the germline J gene supplies the remainder. This rearrangement joins TRBV4-2 to TRBJ2-3, with TRBD1 identical over 7 bases. The V segment lost 1 base and the J segment 2 bases; nucleotides outside the gene matches: 3. The CDR3 consists of 15 residues. Germline CDR1 and CDR2: LGHNA and YNFKEQ. The CDR3: CASSQGTGDTDTQYF. The CDR3 bases that were read are TGTGCCAGCAGCCAAGGTACAGGGGACACAGATACG.

As for this clone: The CDR3 extends 3 residues past the end of the read, so its final part is completed from the germline J gene. The chain is built from TRBV11-3 and TRBJ2-7; TRBD1 agrees at 7 bases. In germline, CDR1 is SGHNT, CDR2 YENEEA. The CDR3 is 15 residues long. V was clipped by 6 bases and J by 4 bases; unmatched bases: 12. The CDR3 protein is CASSGEGQRNYEQYF. CDR3 DNA, as far as it was read: TGTGCCAGCAGTGGCGAGGGACAGAGGAATTACGAG. The full variable domain, completed using reference TRBV11-3 and TRBJ2-7, is EAGVVQSPRYKIIEKKQPVAFWCNPISGHNTLYWYLQNLGQGPELLIRYENEEAVDDSQLPKDRFSAERLKGVDSTLKIQPAELGDSAVYLCASSGEGQRNYEQYFGPGTRLTVT.

Notes on this clone: The read ends 3 residues early relative to the CDR3; the germline J gene fills the gap. V is TRBV19 and J is TRBJ2-1, with TRBD1 identical over 12 bases. Trimming removed 6 bases from V and 8 bases from J; junction bases left unmatched: 11. This CDR3 spans 16 amino acids. Germline V CDR1 and CDR2: LNHDA, SQIVND (reference sequence). CDR3 DNA, as far as it was read: TGTGCCAGTAGACCCGTTGGGACAGGGGGCATCGATGAG. Translated, it gives CASRPVGTGGIDE. The complete CDR3 protein is CASRPVGTGGIDEQFF.

Points on this clone: The read ends 3 residues early relative to the CDR3; the germline J gene fills the gap. The genes are TRBV6-4 and TRBJ2-3; 11 bases match TRBD1. CDR1 is MRHNA, CDR2 SNTAGT, per germline. With V trimmed by 3 bases and J by 4 bases, 3 bases remained unmatched. This CDR3 has 15 residues. The CDR3 loop is CASSEGQGDSDTQYF. The covered CDR3 bases are TGTGCCAGCAGTGAGGGACAGGGGGACTCAGATACG.

Turning to this clone: The CDR3 end falls 3 residues outside the read, so it is completed with the germline J gene. This chain joins TRBV2 and TRBJ2-5, with 12 bases aligning to TRBD2. The V segment lost 1 base and the J segment 5 bases; nucleotides outside the gene matches: 8. CDR3 length: 17 amino acids. CDR1 is SNHLY and CDR2 is FYNNEI in the germline V gene. CDR3 DNA (partial): TGTGCCAGCAGTGAAGGCCTAGCGGGGGGGAGCTACGAGACC. Amino acids: CASSEGLAGGSYET. The whole CDR3 protein reads CASSEGLAGGSYETQYF.

Concerning this clone: Read coverage stops 3 residues before the CDR3 terminus; the germline J gene supplies the remainder. V usage is TRBV20-1 and J usage is TRBJ2-7; TRBD1 matches 8 bases. The CDR3 consists of 15 residues. J lost 4 bases, V lost 6 bases, and 14 bases had no gene match. Germline CDR1 reads DFQATT; CDR2 reads SNEGSKA (reference sequence). CDR3 sequence: CSATKMDRDLYEQYF. CDR3 DNA, as far as it was read: TGCAGTGCCACTAAGATGGACAGGGATTTGTACGAG.

As regards this clone: Coverage ceases 3 residues before the CDR3 finishes, and the germline J gene fills in the end. This chain connects TRBV2 to TRBJ2-3; TRBD1 aligns across 7 bases. The CDR3 runs 13 residues. Germline lookup yields CDR1 SNHLY and CDR2 FYNNEI. The CDR3 here is CATGPGGFLTQYF. The sequenced CDR3 bases are TGTGCCACGGGACCAGGGGGATTTTTGACG.

Comments on this clone: Sequencing ends 3 residues short of the CDR3 end; the germline J gene provides the rest. The V gene is TRBV19, the J gene TRBJ2-7; D is possibly TRBD2 (5 bases). This CDR3 region has 14 residues. The germline V gene encodes CDR1 LNHDA and CDR2 SQIVND (reference sequence). Trimming pared 2 bases from V and 3 bases from J, leaving 11 bases between. The CDR3 region is CASSIQSGLYEQYF. The DNA read from the CDR3 is TGTGCCAGTAGTATACAGAGCGGTCTCTACGAG.

Note on this clone: The read ends 3 residues early relative to the CDR3; the germline J gene fills the gap. The V and J genes are TRBV7-9 and TRBJ1-2; perhaps TRBD1 as D (5 bases). The V gene's germline CDR1 is SEHNR and CDR2 FQNEAQ (reference sequence). This CDR3 spans 15 amino acids. CDR3 loop: CASSDGTSGYNDYTF. Partial CDR3 DNA: TGTGCCAGCAGCGACGGGACTAGCGGATACAATGAC.

As concerns this clone: The read gets to within 3 residues of the CDR3 end, and the germline J gene fills in the rest. This chain joins TRBV7-6 and TRBJ2-1, with unresolved D. The CDR3 is 16 amino acids. V lost 5 bases to trimming and J lost 0 bases, with 14 bases between them. CDR1 and CDR2 (germline): SGHVS, FNYEAQ. The CDR3 sequence is CASSNAARSSYNEQFF. The CDR3 DNA, read in part, is TGTGCCAGCAGCAATGCCGCTAGGAGCTCCTACAATGAG.

Note on this clone: Read sequence stops 3 residues before the CDR3 end, and the germline J gene provides the missing end. The chain links TRBV9 to TRBJ2-3, with D perhaps matching TRBD2 (6 bases). This CDR3 contains 15 residues. Germline CDR1 SGDLS, CDR2 YYNGEE. Deletions cut 4 bases from V and 2 bases from J, with 14 bases between. The CDR3 DNA, read in part, is TGTGCCAGCAGCCAAGCTAGCGCTAACACAGATACG. As protein: CASSQASANTDT. The entire CDR3 protein reads CASSQASANTDTQYF.